The 27 T cell receptor beta chains in this list originate from one sample, sequenced in a study of blood T cell repertoires in COVID-19. TCRdb's copy holds only in-frame clones and misses some; the assay was immunoSEQ multiplex PCR. The sample carries around 200,000 clones, roughly 86% recorded once. Sequences were obtained from peripheral blood. These receptors were collected from a man aged 35 to 55 with active or convalescent COVID-19.

The chain uses TRBV28 and TRBJ2-7; D not resolved. The ends were cut back, 3 bases at V and 7 bases at J, with 10 bases in the middle. Germline CDR1 is MDHEN and CDR2 is SYDVKM. The CDR3 covers 12 residues. CDR3 amino acids: CASSFPQQEQYF. CDR3 bases: TGTGCCAGCAGTTTCCCACAGCAAGAGCAGTACTTC.

The V gene is TRBV3-1 (or the pseudogene TRBV3-2), the J gene TRBJ1-6; TRBD1 might be the D (5 bases). Trimming left V 3 bases short and J 0 bases short, with 9 bases between. The germline CDR1 and CDR2 sequences are LGHDT and YNNKEL (reference sequence). CDR3 length: 16 residues. In DNA, the CDR3 is TGTGCCAGCAGCCAGGGGCAGAGCTCCTATAATTCACCCCTCCACTTT. Residues: CASSQGQSSYNSPLHF.

The chain combines TRBV9 with TRBJ1-4; D remains unclear. Trimming removed 4 bases at V and 8 bases at J, with 21 bases between. This CDR3 region has 16 residues. Germline assignment: CDR1 SGDLS and CDR2 YYNGEE. CDR3 bases: TGTGCCAGCAGCCCGTCTCCCCTTTCCCAAAGCGAAAAACTGTTTTTT. Its translation is CASSPSPLSQSEKLFF.

The chain recombines TRBV5-6 with TRBJ2-2; maybe TRBD2 (5 bases). The ends were cut back, 0 bases at V and 4 bases at J, with 7 bases in the middle. This CDR3 comprises 14 residues. CDR1 is SGHDT, CDR2 YYEEEE, per germline. Written as DNA, the CDR3 is TGTGCCAGCAGCTTGGTTCGGGGCACCGGGGAGCTGTTTTTT. This sequence encodes CASSLVRGTGELFF.

Turning to this clone: Other nucleotide sequences in the sample specify the same CDR3. V is TRBV3-1 (or the pseudogene TRBV3-2) and J is TRBJ1-1; no clear D gene. The CDR3 is made up of 13 amino acids. The V end lost 3 bases, the J end lost 1 base, and 6 bases lay between the germline ends. Germline V gene sequence: CDR1 LGHDT, CDR2 YNNKEL (reference sequence). The CDR3 here is CASSQGGNTEAFF. The CDR3 DNA follows: TGTGCCAGCAGCCAGGGAGGGAACACTGAAGCTTTCTTT.

The chain combines TRBV6-5 with TRBJ1-1; 7 bases agree with TRBD1. The V gene's germline CDR1 is MNHEY and CDR2 SVGAGI. CDR3 length equals 15 residues. V lost 6 bases to trimming and J lost 1 base; unmatched junction nucleotides: 8. CDR3: CASRQGTAPNTEAFF. In nucleotides, the CDR3 is TGTGCCAGCAGGCAAGGGACAGCCCCGAACACTGAAGCTTTCTTT.

The chain employs TRBV4-3 and TRBJ1-4, with TRBD1 matching 7 bases. The germline V gene has CDR1 LGHNA and CDR2 YSLEER. The ends lost 1 base at V and 12 bases at J; junction bases unmatched: 17. The length of the CDR3 is 17 residues. CDR3 sequence: CASSQVGQARVNVQLFF. CDR3 nucleotides: TGCGCCAGCAGCCAAGTAGGACAGGCACGAGTTAATGTGCAACTGTTTTTT.

V gene TRBV28 combines with J gene TRBJ1-1; 8 bases are shared with TRBD1. The ends lost 6 bases at V and 3 bases at J; junction bases unmatched: 3. The CDR3 loop spans 13 amino acids. From germline, CDR1 is MDHEN and CDR2 SYDVKM. The CDR3 DNA reads as TGTGCCAGCAGAGAGGACAGGGACACTGAAGCTTTCTTT. Protein product: CASREDRDTEAFF.

V usage is TRBV27 and J usage is TRBJ2-5; the match to TRBD2 covers 7 bases. The V gene end was trimmed by 8 bases and the J gene end by 7 bases; junction bases not matched to a gene: 1. The CDR3 has 10 amino acids. Germline CDR1 and CDR2: MNHEY and SMNVEV (reference sequence). In DNA, the CDR3 is TGTGCCAGCGGACTAGGGACCCAGTACTTC. The encoded protein is CASGLGTQYF.

This sequence joins TRBV11-3 and TRBJ2-3, with a weak D call TRBD2 (6 bases). V was cut by 6 bases and J by 0 bases, with 16 bases left in between. CDR3 length: 16 residues. Germline V gene lookup returns CDR1 SGHNT and CDR2 YENEEA. The CDR3 loop is CASSIFAGSSTDTQYF. DNA of the CDR3: TGTGCCAGCAGTATTTTCGCGGGGTCTAGCACAGATACGCAGTATTTT.

The CDR3 protein is CASSSRGQGSYETQYF. CDR3 DNA sequence: TGTGCCAGCAGCAGTAGGGGACAGGGGAGTTACGAGACCCAGTACTTC. The chain couples TRBV7-8 to TRBJ2-5; 10 nucleotides match TRBD1. The CDR3 extends over 16 amino acids. The germline V gene has CDR1 SGHVS and CDR2 FQNEAQ. V gave up 5 bases and J gave up 5 bases; unmatched junction bases: 11. Together with reference TRBV7-8 and TRBJ2-5, the CDR3 gives the full variable domain: GAGVSQSPRYKVAKRGQDVALRCDPISGHVSLFWYQQALGQGPEFLTYFQNEAQLDKSGLPSDRFFAERPEGSVSTLKIQRTQQEDSAVYLCASSSRGQGSYETQYFGPGTRLLVL.

This chain joins TRBV7-2 and TRBJ2-7; 11 bases match TRBD2. The germline V gene encodes CDR1 SGHTA and CDR2 FQGNSA. V dropped 4 bases and J dropped 5; count of bases not matched to a gene: 10. This CDR3 is built from 16 residues. The CDR3 reads CASSYINSGGADEQYF. CDR3 coding DNA: TGTGCCAGCAGCTATATCAATAGCGGGGGGGCGGACGAGCAGTACTTC.

The V and J genes are TRBV29-1 and TRBJ1-1; no firm D call. Germline assignment: CDR1 SQVTM and CDR2 ANQGSEA. V lost 4 bases, J lost 0 bases, and 9 bases lay in between. CDR3 size: 13 residues. The CDR3 DNA sequence: TGCAGCGTTGGGTTCGAGTTGAACACTGAAGCTTTCTTT. It codes for CSVGFELNTEAFF. The whole variable domain, remainder taken from reference TRBV29-1 and TRBJ1-1, is SAVISQKPSRDICQRGTSLTIQCQVDSQVTMMFWYRQQPGQSLTLIATANQGSEATYESGFVIDKFPISRPNLTFSTLTVSNMSPEDSSIYLCSVGFELNTEAFFGQGTRLTVV.

The chain combines TRBV24-1 with TRBJ1-4; no reliable D call. Germline V gene lookup returns CDR1 KGHDR and CDR2 SFDVKD. The V gene lost 2 bases and the J gene lost 5 bases, with 11 bases spanning the gap. This CDR3 contains 15 residues. The CDR3 nucleotides are TGTGCCACCAGTGATTCGAGGGAGATAAATGAAAAACTGTTTTTT. Translated, it gives CATSDSREINEKLFF.

The chain recombines TRBV7-2 with TRBJ2-7; TRBD2 is a possible D gene (6 bases). CDR3 size: 12 residues. Trimming stripped 5 bases from V and 7 bases from J, with 12 bases between. Germline values: CDR1 SGHTA, CDR2 FQGNSA. The CDR3 bases are TGTGCCAGCAGCCCCTACGGGAGTGAGCAGTACTTC. Its translation: CASSPYGSEQYF.

The gene calls are TRBV7-9 and TRBJ2-2; 8 positions match TRBD1. The V gene end was trimmed by 5 bases and the J gene end by 6 bases; junction bases not matched to a gene: 8. Germline CDR1 reads SEHNR; CDR2 reads FQNEAQ (reference sequence). There are 15 residues in the CDR3. For the CDR3, the DNA is TGTGCCAGCAGCCCGACAGGGGTCGGTGCCGGGGAGCTGTTTTTT. This gives the protein CASSPTGVGAGELFF.

The chain combines TRBV15 with TRBJ2-1, with 9 bases that match TRBD2. The CDR3 extends over 15 amino acids. Germline CDR1 reads LNHNV; CDR2 reads YYDKDF (reference sequence). V gave up 3 bases and J gave up 3 bases; unmatched junction bases: 3. The CDR3 region is CATSRGSGGYNEQFF. The CDR3 bases are TGTGCCACCAGCAGGGGTAGCGGGGGCTACAATGAGCAGTTCTTC.

This chain connects TRBV27 to TRBJ2-5; 8 nucleotides agree with TRBD1. Germline values: CDR1 MNHEY, CDR2 SMNVEV (reference sequence). V was pared by 5 bases and J by 5 bases, with 10 bases of the junction left unmatched. This CDR3 has 15 residues. The CDR3 region has the DNA TGTGCCAGCAGTCTGGACAGGGCCAGCCAGGAGACCCAGTACTTC. Its protein is CASSLDRASQETQYF.

V and J are TRBV28 and TRBJ1-5, with 9 bases that match TRBD1. CDR1 is MDHEN and CDR2 is SYDVKM in the germline V gene. The CDR3 consists of 15 residues. The J segment lost 5 bases and the V segment lost 6 bases, leaving 8 bases of the junction unmatched. CDR3 nucleotides: TGTGCCAGCAGACCCCGGGACAGGGCATATCAGCCCCAGCATTTT. It codes for CASRPRDRAYQPQHF. Full variable domain (missing parts from reference TRBV28 and TRBJ1-5): DVKVTQSSRYLVKRTGEKVFLECVQDMDHENMFWYRQDPGLGLRLIYFSYDVKMKEKGDIPEGYSVSREKKERFSLILESASTNQTSMYLCASRPRDRAYQPQHFGDGTRLSIL.

The V call is TRBV28, the J call TRBJ1-1; D unresolved. Per germline, CDR1 MDHEN and CDR2 SYDVKM. The V and J ends lost 7 bases and 8 bases respectively, with 14 bases between them. The CDR3 totals 12 residues. The CDR3 loop reads CASTQTVEEAFF. The CDR3 DNA is TGTGCCAGCACGCAAACAGTGGAAGAAGCTTTCTTT.

This CDR3 is CASSPPSGNTIYF. CDR3 nucleotide sequence: TGTGCCAGCAGTCCTCCCTCTGGAAACACCATATATTTT. The chain employs TRBV5-4 and TRBJ1-3; the D is unclear. The CDR3 extends over 13 amino acids. The V end lost 5 bases, the J end lost 0 bases, and 6 bases lay between the germline ends. Germline lookup yields CDR1 SGHNT and CDR2 YYREEE (reference sequence).

The V and J genes are TRBV28 and TRBJ2-1; 9 positions agree with TRBD1. The CDR3 totals 16 residues. Trimming removed 4 bases from V and 0 bases from J; junction bases left unmatched: 4. Per the germline V gene, CDR1 is MDHEN and CDR2 is SYDVKM. CDR3 residues: CASSSPTGGSYNEQFF. DNA of the CDR3: TGTGCCAGCAGTTCCCCGACAGGGGGCTCCTACAATGAGCAGTTCTTC.

V usage is TRBV4-2 and J usage is TRBJ2-4, with D unclear. Germline CDR1 is LGHNA and CDR2 is YNFKEQ. The CDR3 consists of 17 residues. V lost 0 bases, J lost 0 bases, and 12 bases lay in between. The CDR3: CASSQDRRSLAKNIQYF. CDR3 DNA sequence: TGTGCCAGCAGCCAAGATAGACGGAGTCTAGCCAAAAACATTCAGTACTTC.

V and J are TRBV5-4 and TRBJ2-2; 9 positions agree with TRBD2. This CDR3 has 17 amino acids. Per germline, CDR1 SGHNT and CDR2 YYREEE (reference sequence). The trim removed 4 bases at V and 4 bases at J, leaving 11 bases unmatched. In DNA, the CDR3 is TGTGCCAGCAGCCTTGGGGCGGCGGGGGGGGTCACCGGGGAGCTGTTTTTT. Amino acids: CASSLGAAGGVTGELFF.

The chain combines TRBV12-3 or TRBV12-4 with TRBJ1-6; 8 bases agree with TRBD1. The CDR3 contains 13 residues. J gave up 14 bases and V 6 bases, and 9 bases lay outside the gene matches. In nucleotides, the CDR3 is TGTGCCAGCAGCCGGGCAGGGGGCGAGGCCCTCCACTTT. Amino acid sequence: CASSRAGGEALHF.

The chain combines TRBV19 with TRBJ1-6; unclear D gene. CDR3 length: 14 amino acids. The ends were cut back, 3 bases at V and 7 bases at J, with 10 bases in the middle. Germline assignment: CDR1 LNHDA and CDR2 SQIVND (reference sequence). The DNA for the CDR3 is TGTGCCAGTAGTATCGGGGTGACCAATTCACCCCTCCACTTT. Protein product: CASSIGVTNSPLHF.

The chain joins TRBV28 to TRBJ1-4, with D maybe TRBD1 (6 bases). V was shortened by 4 bases and J by 14 bases, with 11 bases between the two germline ends. The length of the CDR3 is 11 residues. Germline values: CDR1 MDHEN, CDR2 SYDVKM. The CDR3 DNA reads TGTGCCAGCAGTTACAGGGTTGGCCTGTTTTTT. Translated, it gives CASSYRVGLFF.